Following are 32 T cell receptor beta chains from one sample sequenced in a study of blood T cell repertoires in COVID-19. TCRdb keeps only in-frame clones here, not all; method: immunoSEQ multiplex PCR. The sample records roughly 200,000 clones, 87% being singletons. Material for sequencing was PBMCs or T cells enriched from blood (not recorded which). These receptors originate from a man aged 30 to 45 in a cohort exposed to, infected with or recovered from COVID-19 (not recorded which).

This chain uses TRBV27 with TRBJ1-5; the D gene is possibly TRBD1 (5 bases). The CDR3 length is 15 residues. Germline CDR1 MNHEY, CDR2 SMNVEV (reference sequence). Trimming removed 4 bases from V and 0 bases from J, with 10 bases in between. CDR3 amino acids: CASSYQGYSNQPQHF. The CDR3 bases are TGTGCCAGCAGTTATCAGGGTTATAGCAATCAGCCCCAGCATTTT.

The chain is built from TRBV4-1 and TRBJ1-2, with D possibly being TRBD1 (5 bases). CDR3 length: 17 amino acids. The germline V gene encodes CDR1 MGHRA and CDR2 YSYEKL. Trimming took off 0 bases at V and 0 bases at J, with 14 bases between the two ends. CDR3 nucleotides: TGCGCCAGCAGCCAAGAACGCGGGGGGAGAACTAACTATGGCTACACCTTC. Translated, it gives CASSQERGGRTNYGYTF.

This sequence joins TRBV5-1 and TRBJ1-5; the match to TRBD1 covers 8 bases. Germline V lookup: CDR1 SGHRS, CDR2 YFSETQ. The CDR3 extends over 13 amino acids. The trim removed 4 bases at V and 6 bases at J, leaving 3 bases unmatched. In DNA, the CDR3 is TGCGCCAGCAGCCTAACAGGGGGTCAGCCCCAGCATTTT. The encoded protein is CASSLTGGQPQHF. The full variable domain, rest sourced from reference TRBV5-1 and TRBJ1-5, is KAGVTQTPRYLIKTRGQQVTLSCSPISGHRSVSWYQQTPGQGLQFLFEYFSETQRNKGNFPGRFSGRQFSNSRSEMNVSTLELGDSALYLCASSLTGGQPQHFGDGTRLSIL.

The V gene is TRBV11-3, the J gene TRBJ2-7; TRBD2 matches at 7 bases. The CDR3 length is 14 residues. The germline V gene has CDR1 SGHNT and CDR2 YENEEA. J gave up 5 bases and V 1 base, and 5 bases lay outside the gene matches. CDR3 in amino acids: CASSLGGSTDEQYF. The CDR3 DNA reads TGTGCCAGCAGCTTAGGCGGGAGCACCGACGAGCAGTACTTC.

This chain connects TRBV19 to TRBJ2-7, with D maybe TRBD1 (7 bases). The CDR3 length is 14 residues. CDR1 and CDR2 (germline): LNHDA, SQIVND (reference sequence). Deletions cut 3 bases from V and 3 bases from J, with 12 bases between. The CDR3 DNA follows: TGTGCCAGTAGTATGATCCAGGGGGGCTACGAGCAGTACTTC. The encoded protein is CASSMIQGGYEQYF.

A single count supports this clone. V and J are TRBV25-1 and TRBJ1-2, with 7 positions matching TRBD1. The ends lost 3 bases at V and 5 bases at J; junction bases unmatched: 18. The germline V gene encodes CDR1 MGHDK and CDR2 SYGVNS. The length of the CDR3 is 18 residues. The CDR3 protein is CASSDPPSEGAVGYGYTF. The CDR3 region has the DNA TGTGCCAGCAGTGACCCTCCCTCGGAGGGGGCAGTTGGGTATGGCTACACCTTC.

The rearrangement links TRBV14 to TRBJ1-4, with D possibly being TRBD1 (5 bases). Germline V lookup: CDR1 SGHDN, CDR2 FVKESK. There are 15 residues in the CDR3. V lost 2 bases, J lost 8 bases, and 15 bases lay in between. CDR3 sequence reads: CASSQYQGYNEKLFF. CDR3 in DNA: TGTGCCAGCAGCCAATATCAGGGCTACAACGAAAAACTGTTTTTT.

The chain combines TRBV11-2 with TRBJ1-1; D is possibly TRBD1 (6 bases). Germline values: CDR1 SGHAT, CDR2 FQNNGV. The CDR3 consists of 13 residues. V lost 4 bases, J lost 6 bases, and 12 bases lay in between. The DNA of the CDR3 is TGTGCCAGCAGCTCCAACAGGGAATCTGAAGCTTTCTTT. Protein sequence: CASSSNRESEAFF.

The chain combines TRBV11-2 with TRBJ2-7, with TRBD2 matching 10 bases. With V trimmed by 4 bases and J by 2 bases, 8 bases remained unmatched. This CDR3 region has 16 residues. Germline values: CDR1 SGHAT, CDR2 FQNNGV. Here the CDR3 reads CASSSFGLAAAYEQYF. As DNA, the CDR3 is TGTGCCAGCAGCTCCTTCGGACTAGCGGCCGCCTACGAGCAGTACTTC.

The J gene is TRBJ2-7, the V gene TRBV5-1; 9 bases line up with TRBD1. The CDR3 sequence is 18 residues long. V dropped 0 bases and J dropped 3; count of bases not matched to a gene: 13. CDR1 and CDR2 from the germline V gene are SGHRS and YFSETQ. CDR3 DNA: TGCGCCAGCAGCTTGGGCACCCCCGGGACAGGGATGTTCTACGAGCAGTACTTC. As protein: CASSLGTPGTGMFYEQYF.

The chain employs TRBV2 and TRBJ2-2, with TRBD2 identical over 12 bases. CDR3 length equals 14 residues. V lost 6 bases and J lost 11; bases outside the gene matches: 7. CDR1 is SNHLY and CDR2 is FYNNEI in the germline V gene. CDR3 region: CASRNGLAGRELFF. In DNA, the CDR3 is TGTGCCAGCAGAAATGGACTAGCGGGACGAGAGCTGTTTTTT.

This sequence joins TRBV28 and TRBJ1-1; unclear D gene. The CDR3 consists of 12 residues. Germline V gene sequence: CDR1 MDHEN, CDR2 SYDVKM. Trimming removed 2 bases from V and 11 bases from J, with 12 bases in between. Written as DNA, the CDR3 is TGTGCCAGCAGTTTAGTTTGGAGTGGGGCTTTCTTT. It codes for CASSLVWSGAFF.

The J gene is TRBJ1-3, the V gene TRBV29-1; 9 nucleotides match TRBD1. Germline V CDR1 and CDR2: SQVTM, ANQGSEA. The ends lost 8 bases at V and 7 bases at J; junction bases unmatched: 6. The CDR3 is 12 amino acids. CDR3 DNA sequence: TGCAGCATCGGGACAGGGCGGAACACCATATATTTT. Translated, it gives CSIGTGRNTIYF.

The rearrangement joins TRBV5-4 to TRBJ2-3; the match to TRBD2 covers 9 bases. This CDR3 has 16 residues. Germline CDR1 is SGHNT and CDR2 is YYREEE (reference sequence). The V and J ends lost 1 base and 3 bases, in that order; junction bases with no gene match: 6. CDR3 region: CASSLFAGGPTDTQYF. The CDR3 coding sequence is TGTGCCAGCAGCTTGTTCGCGGGAGGGCCAACAGATACGCAGTATTTT.

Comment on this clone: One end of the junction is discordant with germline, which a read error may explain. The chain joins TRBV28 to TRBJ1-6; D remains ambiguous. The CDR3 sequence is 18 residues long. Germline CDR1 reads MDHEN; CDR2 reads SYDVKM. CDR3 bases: TGTGCCAGCTGCGCGGGGTTAGCAATCAGATTACCCACGGGAGTCGCGTGGTTT. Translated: CASCAGLAIRLPTGVAWF.

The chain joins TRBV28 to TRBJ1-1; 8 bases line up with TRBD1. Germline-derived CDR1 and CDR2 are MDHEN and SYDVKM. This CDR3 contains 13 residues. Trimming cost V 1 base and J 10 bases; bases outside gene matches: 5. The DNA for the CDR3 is TGTGCCAGCAGTTTATTTTCCGGGACAGGAGCTTTCTTT. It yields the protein CASSLFSGTGAFF.

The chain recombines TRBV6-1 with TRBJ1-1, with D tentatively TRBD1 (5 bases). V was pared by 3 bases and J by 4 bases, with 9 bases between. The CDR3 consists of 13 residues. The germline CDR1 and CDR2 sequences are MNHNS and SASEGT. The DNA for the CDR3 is TGTGCCAGCAGTGATCTGGGGGGCACTGAAGCTTTCTTT. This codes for CASSDLGGTEAFF.

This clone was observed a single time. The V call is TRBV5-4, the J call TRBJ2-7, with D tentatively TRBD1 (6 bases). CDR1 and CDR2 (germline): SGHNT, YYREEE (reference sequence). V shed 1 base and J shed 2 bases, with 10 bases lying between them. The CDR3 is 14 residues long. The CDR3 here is CASSLIAGAYEQYF. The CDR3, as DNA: TGTGCCAGCAGCTTGATCGCAGGGGCCTACGAGCAGTACTTC.

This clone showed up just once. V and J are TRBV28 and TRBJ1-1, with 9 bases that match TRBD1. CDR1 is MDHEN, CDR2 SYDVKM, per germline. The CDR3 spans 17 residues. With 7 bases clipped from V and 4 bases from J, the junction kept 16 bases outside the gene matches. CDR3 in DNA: TGTGCCAGCACTCCGTCACTAGGGGACAGGGAGGGCACTGAAGCTTTCTTT. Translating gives CASTPSLGDREGTEAFF. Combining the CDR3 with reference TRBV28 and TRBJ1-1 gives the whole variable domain DVKVTQSSRYLVKRTGEKVFLECVQDMDHENMFWYRQDPGLGLRLIYFSYDVKMKEKGDIPEGYSVSREKKERFSLILESASTNQTSMYLCASTPSLGDREGTEAFFGQGTRLTVV.

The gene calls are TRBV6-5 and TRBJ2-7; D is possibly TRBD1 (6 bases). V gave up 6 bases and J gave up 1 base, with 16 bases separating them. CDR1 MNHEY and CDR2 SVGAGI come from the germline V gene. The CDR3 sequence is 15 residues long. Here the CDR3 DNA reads TGTGCCAGCAGCCGCACCTCAGGGGAATCCTACGAGCAGTACTTC. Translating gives CASSRTSGESYEQYF.

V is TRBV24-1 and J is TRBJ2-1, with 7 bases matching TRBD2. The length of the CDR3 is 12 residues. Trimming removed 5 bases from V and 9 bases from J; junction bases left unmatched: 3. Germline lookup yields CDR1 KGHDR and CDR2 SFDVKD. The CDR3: CATSGREAEQFF. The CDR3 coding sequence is TGTGCCACCAGTGGCCGGGAGGCTGAGCAGTTCTTC.

The CDR3: CASRGTVGVEKLFF. The CDR3 nucleotides read TGTGCCAGCAGAGGGACAGTCGGGGTTGAAAAACTGTTTTTT. The chain recombines TRBV9 with TRBJ1-4; 7 positions agree with TRBD1. The CDR3 loop spans 14 amino acids. The V and J ends lost 5 bases and 7 bases, in that order; junction bases with no gene match: 8. Germline loops: CDR1 SGDLS, CDR2 YYNGEE.

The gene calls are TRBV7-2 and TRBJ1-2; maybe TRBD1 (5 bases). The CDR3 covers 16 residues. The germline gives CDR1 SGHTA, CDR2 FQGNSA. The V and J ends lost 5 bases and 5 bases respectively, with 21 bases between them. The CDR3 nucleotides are TGTGCCAGCAGCCAGGGCCGAACCGGACGTGATTATGGCTACACCTTC. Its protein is CASSQGRTGRDYGYTF.

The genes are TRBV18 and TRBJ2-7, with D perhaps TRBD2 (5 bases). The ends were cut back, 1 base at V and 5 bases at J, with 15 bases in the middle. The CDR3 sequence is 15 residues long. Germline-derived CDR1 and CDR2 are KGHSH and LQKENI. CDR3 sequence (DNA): TGTGCCAGCTCACCACAAGGGAGAAACACCCACGAGCAGTACTTC. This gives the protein CASSPQGRNTHEQYF.

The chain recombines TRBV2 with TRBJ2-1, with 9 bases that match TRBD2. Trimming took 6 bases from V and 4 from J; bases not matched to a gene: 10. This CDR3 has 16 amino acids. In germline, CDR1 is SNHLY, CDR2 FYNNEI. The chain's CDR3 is CASSTGAGGGYNEQFF. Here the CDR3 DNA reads TGTGCCAGCAGCACAGGAGCGGGAGGCGGTTACAATGAGCAGTTCTTC.

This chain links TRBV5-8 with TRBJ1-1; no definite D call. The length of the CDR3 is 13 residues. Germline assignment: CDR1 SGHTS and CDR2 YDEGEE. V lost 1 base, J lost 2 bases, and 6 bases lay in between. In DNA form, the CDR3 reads TGTGCCAGCAGCTTGATCGTTAACACTGAAGCTTTCTTT. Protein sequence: CASSLIVNTEAFF.

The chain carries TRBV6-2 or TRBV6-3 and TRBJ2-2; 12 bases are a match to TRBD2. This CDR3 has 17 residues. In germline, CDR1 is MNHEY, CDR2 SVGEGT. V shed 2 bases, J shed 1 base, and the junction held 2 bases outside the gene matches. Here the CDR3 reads CASSYGLAGLNTGELFF. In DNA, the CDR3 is TGTGCCAGCAGTTACGGACTAGCGGGGCTGAACACCGGGGAGCTGTTTTTT.

CDR3 in amino acids: CASSRQGEQYF. In nucleotides, the CDR3 is TGTGCCAGCAGTCGGCAGGGGGAGCAGTACTTC. The chain couples TRBV12-3 or TRBV12-4 to TRBJ2-7, with D tentatively TRBD1 (6 bases). The V and J ends lost 5 bases and 7 bases respectively, with 9 bases between them. CDR3 length: 11 amino acids.

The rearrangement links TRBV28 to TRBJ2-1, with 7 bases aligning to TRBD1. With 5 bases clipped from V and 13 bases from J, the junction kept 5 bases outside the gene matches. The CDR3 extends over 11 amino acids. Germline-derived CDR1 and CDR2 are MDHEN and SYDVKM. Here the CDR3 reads CASSPRGRQFF. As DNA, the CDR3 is TGTGCCAGCAGTCCAAGGGGGCGCCAGTTCTTC.

The CDR3 nucleotides read TGTGCCAGCAACCCGCGGGACAGGGTGGTAGTCACTGAAGCTTTCTTT. This gives the protein CASNPRDRVVVTEAFF. The chain links TRBV28 to TRBJ1-1, with TRBD1 matching 9 bases. V trimming: 7 bases; J trimming: 4 bases; junction bases outside the gene matches: 13. Germline V lookup: CDR1 MDHEN, CDR2 SYDVKM. CDR3 length: 16 residues.

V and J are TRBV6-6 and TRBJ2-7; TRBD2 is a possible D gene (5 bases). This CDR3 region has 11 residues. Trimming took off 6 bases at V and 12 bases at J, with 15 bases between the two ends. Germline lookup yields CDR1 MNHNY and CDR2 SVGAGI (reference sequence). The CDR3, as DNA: TGTGCCAGCAGCCTCCGAGGGTTTCGGTACTTC. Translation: CASSLRGFRYF.

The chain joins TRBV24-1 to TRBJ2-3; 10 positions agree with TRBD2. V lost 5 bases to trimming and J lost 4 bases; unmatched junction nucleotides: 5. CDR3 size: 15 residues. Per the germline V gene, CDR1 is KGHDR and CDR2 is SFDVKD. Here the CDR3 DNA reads TGTGCCACCAGTGGCCTAGCGGGAGCCGCAGATACGCAGTATTTT. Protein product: CATSGLAGAADTQYF.